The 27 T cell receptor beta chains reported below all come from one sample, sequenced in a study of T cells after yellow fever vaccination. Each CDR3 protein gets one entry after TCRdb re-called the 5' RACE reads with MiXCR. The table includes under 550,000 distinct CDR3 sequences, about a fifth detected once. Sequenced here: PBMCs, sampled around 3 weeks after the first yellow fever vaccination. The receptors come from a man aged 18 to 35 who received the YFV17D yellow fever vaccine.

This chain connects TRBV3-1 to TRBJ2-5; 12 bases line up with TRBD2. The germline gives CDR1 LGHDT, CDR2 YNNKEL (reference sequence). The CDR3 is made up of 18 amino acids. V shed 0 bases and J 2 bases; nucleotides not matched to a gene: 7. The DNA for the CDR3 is TGTGCCAGCAGCCAAGATCTAGGACTAGCGGGACGTCAAGAGACCCAGTACTTC. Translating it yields CASSQDLGLAGRQETQYF.

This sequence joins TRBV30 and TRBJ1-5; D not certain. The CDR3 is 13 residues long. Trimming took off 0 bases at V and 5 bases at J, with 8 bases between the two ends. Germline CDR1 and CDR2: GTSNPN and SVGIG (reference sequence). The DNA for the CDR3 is TGTGCCTGGAGTGTGGGGTTGGATCAGCCCCAGCATTTT. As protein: CAWSVGLDQPQHF.

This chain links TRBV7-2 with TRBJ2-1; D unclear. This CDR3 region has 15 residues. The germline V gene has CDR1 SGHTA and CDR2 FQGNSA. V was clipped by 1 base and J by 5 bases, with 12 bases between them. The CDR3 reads CASSLGANLDNEQFF. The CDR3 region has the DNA TGTGCCAGCAGCTTAGGGGCTAACCTTGACAATGAGCAGTTCTTC.

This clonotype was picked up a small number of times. The CDR3 sequence is CSVDRTCCTDTQYF. DNA of the CDR3: TGCAGCGTTGATAGGACATGCTGCACAGATACGCAGTATTTT. The V call is TRBV29-1, the J call TRBJ2-3; a possible D gene is TRBD1 (5 bases). This CDR3 region has 14 residues. CDR1 is SQVTM and CDR2 is ANQGSEA in the germline V gene. V was trimmed by 3 bases and J by 1 base, leaving 11 bases between them.

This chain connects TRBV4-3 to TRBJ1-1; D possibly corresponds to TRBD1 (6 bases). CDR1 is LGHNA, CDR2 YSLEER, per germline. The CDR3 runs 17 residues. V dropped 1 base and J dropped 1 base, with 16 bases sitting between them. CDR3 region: CASSQGQELGPNTEAFF. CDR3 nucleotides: TGCGCCAGCAGCCAAGGACAGGAGCTAGGGCCGAACACTGAAGCTTTCTTT.

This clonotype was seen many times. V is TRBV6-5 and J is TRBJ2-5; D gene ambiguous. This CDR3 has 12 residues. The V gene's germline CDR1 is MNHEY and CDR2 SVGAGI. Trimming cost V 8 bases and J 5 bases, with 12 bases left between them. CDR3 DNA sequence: TGTGCCAGCTTCTTGGACGGCGAGACCCAGTACTTC. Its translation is CASFLDGETQYF.

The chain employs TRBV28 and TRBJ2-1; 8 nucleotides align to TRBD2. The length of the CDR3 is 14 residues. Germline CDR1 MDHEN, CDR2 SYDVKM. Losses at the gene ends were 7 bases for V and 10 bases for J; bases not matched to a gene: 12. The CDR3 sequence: CASTRLAGPVEQFF. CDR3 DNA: TGTGCCAGCACCCGGTTAGCGGGGCCCGTGGAGCAGTTCTTC.

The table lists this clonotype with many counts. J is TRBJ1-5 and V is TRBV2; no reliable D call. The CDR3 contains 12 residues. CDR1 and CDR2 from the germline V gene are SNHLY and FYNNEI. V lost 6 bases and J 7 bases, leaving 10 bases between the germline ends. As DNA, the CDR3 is TGTGCCAGCAGCTTAGAGCCGCAGCCCCAGCATTTT. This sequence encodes CASSLEPQPQHF.

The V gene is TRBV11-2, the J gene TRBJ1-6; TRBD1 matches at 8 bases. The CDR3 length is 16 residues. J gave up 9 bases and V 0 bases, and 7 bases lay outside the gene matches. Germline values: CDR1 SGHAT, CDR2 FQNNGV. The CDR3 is CASSLDYQGASSPLHF. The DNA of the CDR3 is TGTGCCAGCAGCTTAGATTATCAGGGGGCGAGTTCACCCCTCCACTTT.

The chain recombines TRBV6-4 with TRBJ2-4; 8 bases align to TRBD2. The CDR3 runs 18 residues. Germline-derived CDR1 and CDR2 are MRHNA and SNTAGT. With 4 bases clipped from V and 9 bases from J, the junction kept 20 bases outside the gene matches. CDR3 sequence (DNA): TGTGCCAGCAGTGCCTACCCGACTATCGGGGGGGCCGGGGGCATTCAGTACTTC. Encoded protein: CASSAYPTIGGAGGIQYF.

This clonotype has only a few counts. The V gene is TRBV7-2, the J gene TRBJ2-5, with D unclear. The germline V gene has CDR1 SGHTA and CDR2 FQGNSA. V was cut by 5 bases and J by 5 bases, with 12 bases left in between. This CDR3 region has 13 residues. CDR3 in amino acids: CASSPGPVETQYF. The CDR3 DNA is TGTGCCAGCAGCCCGGGCCCCGTGGAGACCCAGTACTTC.

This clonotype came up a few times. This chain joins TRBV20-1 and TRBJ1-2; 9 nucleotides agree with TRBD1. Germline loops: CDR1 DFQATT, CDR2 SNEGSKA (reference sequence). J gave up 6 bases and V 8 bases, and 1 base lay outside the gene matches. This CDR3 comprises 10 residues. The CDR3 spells CSWDRDGYTF. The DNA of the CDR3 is TGCAGTTGGGACAGGGATGGCTACACCTTC.

CDR3: CSASLSGGRSISTDTQYF. In DNA, the CDR3 is TGCAGTGCTAGTCTTAGCGGGGGGCGTAGTATTAGCACAGATACGCAGTATTTT. The rearrangement joins TRBV20-1 to TRBJ2-3; 10 bases map to TRBD2. CDR3 length equals 18 residues. Looked up from germline, CDR1 is DFQATT and CDR2 is SNEGSKA (reference sequence). Unmatched junction bases numbered 12, after V lost 3 bases and J lost 0 bases.

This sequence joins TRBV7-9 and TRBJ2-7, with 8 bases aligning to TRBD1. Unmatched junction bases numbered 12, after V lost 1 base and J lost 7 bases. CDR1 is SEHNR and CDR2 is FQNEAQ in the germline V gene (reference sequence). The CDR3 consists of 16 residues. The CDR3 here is CASSLGSGGSPREQYV. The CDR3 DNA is TGTGCCAGCAGCTTAGGATCAGGGGGCTCCCCGAGGGAGCAGTACGTC.

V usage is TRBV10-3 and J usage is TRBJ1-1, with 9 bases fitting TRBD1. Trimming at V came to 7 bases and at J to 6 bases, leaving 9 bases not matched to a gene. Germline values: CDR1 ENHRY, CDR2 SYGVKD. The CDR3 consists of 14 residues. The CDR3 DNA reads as TGTGCCATCAATCCGGGACAGGGTGTATCTGAAGCTTTCTTT. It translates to CAINPGQGVSEAFF.

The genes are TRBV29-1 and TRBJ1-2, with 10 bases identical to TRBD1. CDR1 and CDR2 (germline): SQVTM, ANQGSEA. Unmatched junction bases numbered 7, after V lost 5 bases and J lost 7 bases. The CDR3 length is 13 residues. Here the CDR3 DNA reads TGCAGCGTTACCCCGGGACAGGGGTTTGGCTACACCTTC. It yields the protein CSVTPGQGFGYTF.

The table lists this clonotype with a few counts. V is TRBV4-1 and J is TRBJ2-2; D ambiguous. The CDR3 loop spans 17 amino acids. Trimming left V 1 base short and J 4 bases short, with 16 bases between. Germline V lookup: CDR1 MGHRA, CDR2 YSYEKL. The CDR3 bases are TGCGCCAGCAGCCAAGGGATTCCTAATCTGGCCACCGGGGAGCTGTTTTTT. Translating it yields CASSQGIPNLATGELFF.

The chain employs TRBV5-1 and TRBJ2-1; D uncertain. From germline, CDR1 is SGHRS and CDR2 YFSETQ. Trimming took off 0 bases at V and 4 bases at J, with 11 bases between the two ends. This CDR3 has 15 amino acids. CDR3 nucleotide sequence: TGCGCCAGCAGCTTGGAGGTACAGCCTTACAATGAGCAGTTCTTC. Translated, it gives CASSLEVQPYNEQFF.

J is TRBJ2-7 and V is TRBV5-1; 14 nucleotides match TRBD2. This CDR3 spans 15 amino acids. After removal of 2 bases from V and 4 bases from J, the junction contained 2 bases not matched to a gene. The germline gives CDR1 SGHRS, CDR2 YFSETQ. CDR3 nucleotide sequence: TGCGCCAGCAGCTTCGGGACTAGCGGGGGTTACGAGCAGTACTTC. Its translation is CASSFGTSGGYEQYF.

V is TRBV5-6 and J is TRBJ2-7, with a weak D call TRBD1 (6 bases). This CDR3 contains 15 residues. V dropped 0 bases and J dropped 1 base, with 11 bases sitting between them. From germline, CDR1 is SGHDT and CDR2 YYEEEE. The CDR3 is CASSLGGQSSYEQYF. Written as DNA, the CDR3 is TGTGCCAGCAGCTTGGGTGGACAGTCATCCTACGAGCAGTACTTC.

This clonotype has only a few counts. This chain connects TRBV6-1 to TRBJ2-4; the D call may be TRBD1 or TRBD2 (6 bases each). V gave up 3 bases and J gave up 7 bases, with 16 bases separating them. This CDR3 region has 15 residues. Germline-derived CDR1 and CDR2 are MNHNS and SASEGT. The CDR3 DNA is TGTGCCAGCAGTGACGCTCAGGGGAGGTGGAACATTCAGTACTTC. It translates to CASSDAQGRWNIQYF.

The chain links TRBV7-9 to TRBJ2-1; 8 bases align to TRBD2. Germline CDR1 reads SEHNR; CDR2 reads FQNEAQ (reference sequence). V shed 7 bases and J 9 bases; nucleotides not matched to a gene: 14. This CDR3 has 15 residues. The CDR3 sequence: CASNPRGGGPSEQFF. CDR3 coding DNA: TGTGCCAGCAACCCTCGAGGCGGGGGGCCGAGTGAGCAGTTCTTC.

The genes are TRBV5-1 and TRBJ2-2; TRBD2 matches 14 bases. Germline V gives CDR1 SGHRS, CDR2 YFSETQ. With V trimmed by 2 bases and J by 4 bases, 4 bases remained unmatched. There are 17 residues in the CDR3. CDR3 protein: CASSFGTSGGPTGELFF. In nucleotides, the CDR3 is TGCGCCAGCAGCTTTGGGACTAGCGGGGGACCCACCGGGGAGCTGTTTTTT.

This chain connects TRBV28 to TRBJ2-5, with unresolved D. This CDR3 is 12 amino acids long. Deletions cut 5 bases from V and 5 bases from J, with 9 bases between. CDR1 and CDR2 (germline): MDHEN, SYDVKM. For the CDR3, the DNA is TGTGCCAGCAGTGGGCCTATTGAGACCCAGTACTTC. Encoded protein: CASSGPIETQYF.

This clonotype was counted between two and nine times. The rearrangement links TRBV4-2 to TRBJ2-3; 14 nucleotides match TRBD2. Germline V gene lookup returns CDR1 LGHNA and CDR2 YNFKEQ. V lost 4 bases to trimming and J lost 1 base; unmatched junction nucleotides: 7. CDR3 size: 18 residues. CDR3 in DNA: TGTGCCAGCAGCCCAGGGGGACTAGCGGGGGCCGGCACAGATACGCAGTATTTT. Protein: CASSPGGLAGAGTDTQYF.

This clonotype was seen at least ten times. The CDR3 loop reads CASSHPGTGGEKLFF. CDR3 in DNA: TGTGCCAGCAGTCATCCCGGGACAGGGGGAGAAAAACTGTTTTTT. V and J are TRBV27 and TRBJ1-4; 11 positions match TRBD1. The CDR3 has 15 amino acids. The germline gives CDR1 MNHEY, CDR2 SMNVEV (reference sequence). V shed 5 bases, J shed 8 bases, and the junction held 7 bases outside the gene matches.

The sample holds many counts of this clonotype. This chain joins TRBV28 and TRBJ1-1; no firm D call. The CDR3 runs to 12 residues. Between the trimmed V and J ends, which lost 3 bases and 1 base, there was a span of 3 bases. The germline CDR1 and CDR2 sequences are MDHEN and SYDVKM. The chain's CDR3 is CASSFQNTEAFF. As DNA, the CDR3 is TGTGCCAGCAGTTTCCAGAACACTGAAGCTTTCTTT. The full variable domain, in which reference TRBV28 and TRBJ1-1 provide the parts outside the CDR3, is DVKVTQSSRYLVKRTGEKVFLECVQDMDHENMFWYRQDPGLGLRLIYFSYDVKMKEKGDIPEGYSVSREKKERFSLILESASTNQTSMYLCASSFQNTEAFFGQGTRLTVV.